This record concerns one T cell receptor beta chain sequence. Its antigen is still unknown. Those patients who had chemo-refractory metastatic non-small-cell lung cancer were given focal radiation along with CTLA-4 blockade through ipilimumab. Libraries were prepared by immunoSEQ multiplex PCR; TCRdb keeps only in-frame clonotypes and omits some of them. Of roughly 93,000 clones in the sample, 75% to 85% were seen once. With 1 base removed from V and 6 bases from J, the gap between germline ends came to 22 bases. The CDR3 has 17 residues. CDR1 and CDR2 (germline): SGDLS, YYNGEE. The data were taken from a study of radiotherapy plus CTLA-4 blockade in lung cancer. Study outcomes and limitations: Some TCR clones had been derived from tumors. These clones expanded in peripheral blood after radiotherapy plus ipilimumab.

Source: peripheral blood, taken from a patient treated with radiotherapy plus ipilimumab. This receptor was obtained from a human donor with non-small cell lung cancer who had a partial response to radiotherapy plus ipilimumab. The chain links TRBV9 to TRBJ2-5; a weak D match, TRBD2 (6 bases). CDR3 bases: TGTGCCAGCAGCGTAACCGGGAGTGGGGCCCGAGGAAAGACCCAGTACTTC. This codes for CASSVTGSGARGKTQYF.